Each of the 8 T cell receptor beta chains below was sequenced from the same sample in a study of human T cells and chemical hapten exposure (dated by TCRdb to the early 2020s). The time point label, read with the paper, signifies: pre-sensitization, week 0. The treatment or condition label here, explained by the study, means: therapeutic diphenylcyclopropenone sensitization with weekly scalp DPC. The library was made by RACE. TCRdb shows the sequencer as NextSeq 500. In TCRdb, the public reads were trimmed at Q25 with fastp and aligned with MiXCR, with productive beta chains retained. Each record represents a unique CDR3 protein, reported with the most common genes and DNA among its rows. Here the sample has 350,000 to 400,000 distinct CDR3 sequences; less than 6.5% occur a single time. 2% to 3% of the sample belongs to the ten largest clones. The sequences come from whole blood, collected in connection with sensitization to the hapten diphenylcyclopropenone (DPC). The receptors shown here come from a woman aged 50 to 60 with alopecia areata. Some clones in this sample may be carry-over from other donors' samples.

This clonotype occurred many times. The chain recombines TRBV10-1 with TRBJ1-1; 7 nucleotides agree with TRBD1. The trim removed 3 bases at V and 0 bases at J, leaving 4 bases unmatched. Per germline, CDR1 WNHNN and CDR2 SYGVQD (reference sequence). The CDR3 has 15 amino acids. The CDR3 bases are TGCGCCAGCAGTGACCAACAGGGGATGAACACTGAAGCTTTCTTT. This codes for CASSDQQGMNTEAFF.

At least ten counts were recorded for this clonotype. The chain has TRBV12-3 or TRBV12-4 and TRBJ2-1; 9 bases map to TRBD2. The CDR3 runs 14 residues. V gave up 2 bases and J gave up 8 bases; unmatched junction bases: 4. CDR3 amino acids: CASSLSGRYDEQFF. Written as DNA, the CDR3 is TGTGCCAGCAGTTTAAGCGGGAGGTACGATGAGCAGTTCTTC.

The genes are TRBV28 and TRBJ2-3; D gene uncertain. CDR3 length: 12 residues. Germline CDR1 MDHEN, CDR2 SYDVKM. The germline V and J ends were trimmed by 0 bases and 6 bases, with 4 bases remaining between them. CDR3 DNA sequence: TGTGCCAGCAGTTTATGGGAGGATACGCAGTATTTT. It is translated as CASSLWEDTQYF.

This clonotype was counted ten times or more. This chain joins TRBV7-9 and TRBJ1-1, with 9 bases that match TRBD1. Germline V gene lookup returns CDR1 SEHNR and CDR2 FQNEAQ (reference sequence). V gave up 5 bases and J gave up 4 bases; unmatched junction bases: 5. The CDR3 has 14 residues. CDR3 sequence (DNA): TGTGCCAGCAGCCCCGGACAGGGGATCACTGAAGCTTTCTTT. It is translated as CASSPGQGITEAFF.

This clonotype has ten or more counts. The rearrangement joins TRBV30 to TRBJ2-2; 8 positions agree with TRBD2. CDR1 and CDR2 (germline): GTSNPN, SVGIG (reference sequence). Trimming removed 5 bases from V and 5 bases from J; junction bases left unmatched: 7. CDR3 size: 14 residues. CDR3: CAWPGTSVTGELFF. CDR3 DNA sequence: TGTGCCTGGCCCGGGACTAGTGTTACCGGGGAGCTGTTTTTT.

This clonotype appeared a few times. The CDR3 coding sequence is TGCGCCAGCAGCTCCTACTTGGGCGGGGTCTCTCCAGAGACCCAGTACTTC. This gives the protein CASSSYLGGVSPETQYF. The chain links TRBV5-1 to TRBJ2-5; possibly TRBD2 for D (6 bases). The CDR3 consists of 17 residues. Deletions cut 3 bases from V and 4 bases from J, with 22 bases between. Germline V CDR1 and CDR2: SGHRS, YFSETQ.

This clonotype occurred many times. The chain combines TRBV7-2 with TRBJ2-3, with D unresolved. The CDR3 extends over 15 amino acids. The germline gives CDR1 SGHTA, CDR2 FQGNSA. Between the trimmed V and J ends, which lost 7 bases and 2 bases, there was a span of 16 bases. CDR3 in DNA: TGTGCCAGCACCCGATGGGCCTCCAACACAGATACGCAGTATTTT. Residues: CASTRWASNTDTQYF.

The rearrangement uses TRBV27 and TRBJ2-3, with D maybe TRBD1 (5 bases). The V and J ends lost 6 bases and 0 bases respectively, with 13 bases between them. This CDR3 is 15 amino acids long. Germline V gene sequence: CDR1 MNHEY, CDR2 SMNVEV (reference sequence). CDR3 nucleotides: TGTGCCAGCAGGATTATGACAGCTAGCACAGATACGCAGTATTTT. Translation gives CASRIMTASTDTQYF.